This T cell receptor (beta chain) was retrieved from a study of blood T cell repertoires in COVID-19. Clones were sequenced by immunoSEQ multiplex PCR, and TCRdb holds only the in-frame ones, with some missing. The sample records around 400,000 clones, over 75% being singletons. This TCR was sampled from a woman aged 25 to 39 with COVID-19, enrolled during active disease. Sequences were obtained from peripheral blood.

CDR3: CASGLVGSGRARETQYF. CDR3 nucleotides: TGTGCTAGTGGTTTGGTAGGGAGCGGGAGGGCCCGAGAGACCCAGTACTTC. The J gene is TRBJ2-5, the V gene TRBV12-5, with TRBD2 matching over 10 bases. CDR1 is LGHNT and CDR2 is FRNRAP in the germline V gene. J gave up 4 bases and V 0 bases, and 8 bases lay outside the gene matches. The CDR3 spans 17 residues.